One and the same sample provided the 12 T cell receptor beta chains below, sequenced in a study of radiotherapy plus CTLA-4 blockade in lung cancer. Measured with immunoSEQ multiplex PCR; TCRdb has only the in-frame clones, and not every one. The sample lists tens of thousands of clones, 70% to 85% occurring once. Source: peripheral blood, taken from a patient treated with radiotherapy plus ipilimumab. Receptor source: a human donor with non-small cell lung cancer who had a complete response to radiotherapy plus ipilimumab.

The V and J genes are TRBV6-6 and TRBJ1-5; D call uncertain. V lost 5 bases, J lost 0 bases, and 8 bases lay in between. Germline V gene lookup returns CDR1 MNHNY and CDR2 SVGAGI (reference sequence). The CDR3 spans 14 residues. The chain's CDR3 is CASSPDLSNQPQHF. In DNA form, the CDR3 reads TGTGCCAGCAGTCCGGACCTTAGCAATCAGCCCCAGCATTTT.

This chain joins TRBV10-1 and TRBJ2-1; TRBD1 matches 12 bases. Losses at the gene ends were 6 bases for V and 7 bases for J; bases not matched to a gene: 10. Germline CDR1 WNHNN, CDR2 SYGVQD (reference sequence). The CDR3 is made up of 16 amino acids. This CDR3 is CASSPGTGGRGNEQFF. The CDR3 DNA reads TGCGCCAGCAGCCCCGGGACAGGGGGCAGGGGGAATGAGCAGTTCTTC.

This clone was seen more than once but under ten times. In DNA, the CDR3 is TGTGCCAGCAGCCCCCAGGGCTACGAGCAGTACTTC. It is translated as CASSPQGYEQYF. The rearrangement joins TRBV9 to TRBJ2-7, with a weak D call TRBD1 (5 bases). Deletions cut 4 bases from V and 3 bases from J, with 8 bases between. CDR1 and CDR2 from the germline V gene are SGDLS and YYNGEE. There are 12 residues in the CDR3.

The chain links TRBV25-1 to TRBJ2-7, with TRBD1 identical over 7 bases. CDR1 and CDR2 from the germline V gene are MGHDK and SYGVNS. The length of the CDR3 is 14 residues. J gave up 3 bases and V 2 bases, and 4 bases lay outside the gene matches. This CDR3 reads CASSEGGQNYEQYV. The DNA for the CDR3 is TGTGCCAGCAGTGAAGGGGGACAGAACTACGAGCAGTACGTC.

The rearrangement joins TRBV15 to TRBJ2-3; 7 bases fit TRBD2. The ends lost 5 bases at V and 2 bases at J; junction bases unmatched: 7. Germline lookup yields CDR1 LNHNV and CDR2 YYDKDF (reference sequence). There are 15 residues in the CDR3. The CDR3 bases are TGTGCCACCAGCGGGCCCGGGACTACCACAGATACGCAGTATTTT. Translating it yields CATSGPGTTTDTQYF.

This CDR3 is CASSFSDTQYF. As DNA, the CDR3 is TGTGCCAGCAGCTTCAGTGATACGCAGTATTTT. This chain connects TRBV7-9 to TRBJ2-3; no definite D call. V shed 3 bases and J shed 6 bases, with 4 bases lying between them. Germline V gives CDR1 SEHNR, CDR2 FQNEAQ (reference sequence). The CDR3 extends over 11 amino acids.

This clone was recorded a few times. The rearrangement joins TRBV6-5 to TRBJ1-2; D is possibly TRBD1 (6 bases). Per germline, CDR1 MNHEY and CDR2 SVGAGI. The V and J ends lost 2 bases and 3 bases respectively, with 10 bases between them. This CDR3 has 14 residues. CDR3 loop: CASSYGQGHYGYTF. The CDR3 nucleotides are TGTGCCAGCAGTTACGGGCAGGGGCACTATGGCTACACCTTC.

The gene calls are TRBV7-8 and TRBJ1-5, with 8 bases matching TRBD1. V lost 1 base and J lost 7; bases outside the gene matches: 12. The CDR3 covers 17 residues. CDR1 and CDR2 from the germline V gene are SGHVS and FQNEAQ. CDR3 sequence reads: CASSLGDRTAQRQPQHF. The CDR3, as DNA: TGTGCCAGCAGCTTAGGGGACAGGACAGCCCAAAGGCAGCCCCAGCATTTT.

J is TRBJ1-5 and V is TRBV7-2; the match to TRBD1 covers 8 bases. This CDR3 spans 15 amino acids. Losses at the gene ends were 5 bases for V and 2 bases for J; bases not matched to a gene: 5. Germline V gives CDR1 SGHTA, CDR2 FQGNSA. This CDR3 reads CASSPTGGGNQPQHF. In DNA, the CDR3 is TGTGCCAGCAGCCCTACAGGGGGGGGCAATCAGCCCCAGCATTTT.

The chain links TRBV2 to TRBJ1-5, with no clear D. Trimming shortened V by 1 base and J by 0 bases, and 10 bases separated the two germline ends. The CDR3 sequence is 16 residues long. Germline CDR1 SNHLY, CDR2 FYNNEI. This CDR3 reads CASSEVNFNSNQPQHF. The CDR3 DNA follows: TGTGCCAGCAGTGAAGTAAACTTTAATAGCAATCAGCCCCAGCATTTT.

The chain is built from TRBV2 and TRBJ1-5; a possible D gene is TRBD1 (5 bases). CDR1 and CDR2 from the germline V gene are SNHLY and FYNNEI. CDR3 length: 11 amino acids. With 1 base removed from V and 11 bases from J, the gap between germline ends came to 6 bases. CDR3 amino acids: CASSEGGAQHF. CDR3 sequence (DNA): TGTGCCAGCAGTGAAGGAGGGGCCCAGCATTTT. Full variable domain (outside the CDR3, taken from reference TRBV2 and TRBJ1-5): EPEVTQTPSHQVTQMGQEVILRCVPISNHLYFYWYRQILGQKVEFLVSFYNNEISEKSEIFDDQFSVERPDGSNFTLKIRSTKLEDSAMYFCASSEGGAQHFGDGTRLSIL.

The chain uses TRBV19 and TRBJ1-1, with D perhaps TRBD1 (6 bases). Germline-derived CDR1 and CDR2 are LNHDA and SQIVND (reference sequence). CDR3 length: 16 residues. V lost 6 bases to trimming and J lost 0 bases, with 17 bases between them. The CDR3 DNA reads as TGTGCCAGTAGAGGACAGCCCAAAGCAATGAACACTGAAGCTTTCTTT. Translation: CASRGQPKAMNTEAFF.